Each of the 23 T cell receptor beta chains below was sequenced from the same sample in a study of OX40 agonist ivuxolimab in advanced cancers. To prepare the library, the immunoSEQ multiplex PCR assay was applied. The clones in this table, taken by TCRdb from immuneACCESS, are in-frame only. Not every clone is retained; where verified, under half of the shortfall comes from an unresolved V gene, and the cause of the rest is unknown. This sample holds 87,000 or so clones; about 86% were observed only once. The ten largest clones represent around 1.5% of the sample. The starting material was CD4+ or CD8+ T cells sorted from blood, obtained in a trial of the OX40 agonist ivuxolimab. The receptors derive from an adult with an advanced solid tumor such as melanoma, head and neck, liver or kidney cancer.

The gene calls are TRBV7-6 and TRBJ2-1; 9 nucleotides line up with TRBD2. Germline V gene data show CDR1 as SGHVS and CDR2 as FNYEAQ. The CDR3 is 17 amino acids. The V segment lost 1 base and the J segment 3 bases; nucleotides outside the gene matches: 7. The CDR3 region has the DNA TGTGCCAGCAGCTTAGGATCAGGACTAGCGATCTACAATGAGCAGTTCTTC. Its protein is CASSLGSGLAIYNEQFF.

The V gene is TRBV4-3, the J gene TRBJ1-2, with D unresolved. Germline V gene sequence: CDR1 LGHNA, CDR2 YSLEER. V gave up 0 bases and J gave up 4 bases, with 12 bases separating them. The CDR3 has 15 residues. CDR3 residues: CASSQEGSYSYGYTF. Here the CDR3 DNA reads TGCGCCAGCAGCCAAGAGGGCAGTTACTCCTATGGCTACACCTTC.

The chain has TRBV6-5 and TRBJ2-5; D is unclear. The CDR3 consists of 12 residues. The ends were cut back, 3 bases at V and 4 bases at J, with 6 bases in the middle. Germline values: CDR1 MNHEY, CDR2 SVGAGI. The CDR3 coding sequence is TGTGCCAGCAGTTATCGAGGAGAGACCCAGTACTTC. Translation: CASSYRGETQYF.

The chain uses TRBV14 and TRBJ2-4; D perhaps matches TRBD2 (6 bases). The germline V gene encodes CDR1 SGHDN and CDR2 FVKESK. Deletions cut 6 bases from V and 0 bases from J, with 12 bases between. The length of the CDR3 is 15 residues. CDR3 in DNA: TGTGCCAGCAGTAGCAGGGACTTAGCCAAAAACATTCAGTACTTC. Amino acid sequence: CASSSRDLAKNIQYF.

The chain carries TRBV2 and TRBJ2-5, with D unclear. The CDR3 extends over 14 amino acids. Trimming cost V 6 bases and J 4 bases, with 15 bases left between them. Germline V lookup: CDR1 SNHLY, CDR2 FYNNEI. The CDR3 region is CASRAGIGGETQYF. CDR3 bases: TGTGCCAGCAGGGCAGGCATCGGCGGAGAGACCCAGTACTTC.

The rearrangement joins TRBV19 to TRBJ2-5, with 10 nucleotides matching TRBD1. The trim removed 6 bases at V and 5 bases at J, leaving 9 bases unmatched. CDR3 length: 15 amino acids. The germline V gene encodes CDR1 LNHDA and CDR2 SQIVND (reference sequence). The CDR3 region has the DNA TGTGCCAGTAGCCGCCGGGACAGGGGAATCGAGACCCAGTACTTC. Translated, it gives CASSRRDRGIETQYF.

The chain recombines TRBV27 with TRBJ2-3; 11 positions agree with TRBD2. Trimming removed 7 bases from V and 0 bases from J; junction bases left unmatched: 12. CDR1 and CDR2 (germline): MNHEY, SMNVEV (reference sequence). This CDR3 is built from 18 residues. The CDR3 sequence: CASTPGLAVRSSTDTQYF. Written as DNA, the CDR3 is TGTGCCAGCACTCCGGGACTAGCGGTCCGATCTAGCACAGATACGCAGTATTTT.

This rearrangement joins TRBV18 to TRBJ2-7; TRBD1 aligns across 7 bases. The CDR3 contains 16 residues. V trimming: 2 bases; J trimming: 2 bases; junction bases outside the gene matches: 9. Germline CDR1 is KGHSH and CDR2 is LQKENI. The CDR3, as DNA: TGTGCCAGCTCACCATTAGACAGGGCACCTACCTACGAGCAGTACTTC. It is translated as CASSPLDRAPTYEQYF.

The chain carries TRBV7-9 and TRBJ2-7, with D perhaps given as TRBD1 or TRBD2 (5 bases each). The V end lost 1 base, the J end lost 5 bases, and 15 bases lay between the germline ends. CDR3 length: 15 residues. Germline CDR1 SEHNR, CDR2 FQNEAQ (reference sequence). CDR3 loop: CASSLEGVRGHEQYF. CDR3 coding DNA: TGTGCCAGCAGCTTAGAAGGCGTCCGGGGCCACGAGCAGTACTTC. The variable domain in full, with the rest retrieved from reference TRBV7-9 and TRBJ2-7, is DTGVSQNPRHKITKRGQNVTFRCDPISEHNRLYWYRQTLGQGPEFLTYFQNEAQLEKSRLLSDRFSAERPKGSFSTLEIQRTEQGDSAMYLCASSLEGVRGHEQYFGPGTRLTVT.

The CDR3: CASSAGQDYNEQFF. CDR3 nucleotides: TGTGCCAGTAGTGCGGGACAGGACTACAATGAGCAGTTCTTC. The chain has TRBV19 and TRBJ2-1; TRBD1 aligns across 8 bases. V lost 5 bases to trimming and J lost 3 bases; unmatched junction nucleotides: 3. CDR3 size: 14 residues. The germline gives CDR1 LNHDA, CDR2 SQIVND (reference sequence).

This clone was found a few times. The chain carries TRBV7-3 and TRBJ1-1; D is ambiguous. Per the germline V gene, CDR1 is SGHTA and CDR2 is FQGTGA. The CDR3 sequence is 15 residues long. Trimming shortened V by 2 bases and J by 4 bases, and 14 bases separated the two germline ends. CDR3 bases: TGTGCCAGCAGCTTACAAGGGTTTGGCGGCACTGAAGCTTTCTTT. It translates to CASSLQGFGGTEAFF.

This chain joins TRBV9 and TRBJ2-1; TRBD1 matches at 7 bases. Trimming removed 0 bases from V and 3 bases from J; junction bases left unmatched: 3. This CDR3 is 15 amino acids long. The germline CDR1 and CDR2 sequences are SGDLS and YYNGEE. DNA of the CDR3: TGTGCCAGCAGCGTAGATGCAGGGGGCTACAATGAGCAGTTCTTC. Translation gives CASSVDAGGYNEQFF.

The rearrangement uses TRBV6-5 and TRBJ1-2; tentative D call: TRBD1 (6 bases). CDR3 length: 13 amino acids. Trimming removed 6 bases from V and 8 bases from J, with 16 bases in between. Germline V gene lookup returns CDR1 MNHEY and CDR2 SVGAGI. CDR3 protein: CASRSTGSRGYTF. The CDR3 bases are TGTGCCAGCAGGTCGACAGGCAGTAGGGGCTACACCTTC.

The CDR3 nucleotides are TGTGCCAGCAGCTTAGCGGGGGTTAAAGATACGCAGTATTTT. Protein product: CASSLAGVKDTQYF. V usage is TRBV5-4 and J usage is TRBJ2-3, with 8 bases identical to TRBD2. The CDR3 covers 14 residues. J was trimmed by 5 bases and V by 2 bases; bases with no gene match: 4. The germline V gene encodes CDR1 SGHNT and CDR2 YYREEE (reference sequence).

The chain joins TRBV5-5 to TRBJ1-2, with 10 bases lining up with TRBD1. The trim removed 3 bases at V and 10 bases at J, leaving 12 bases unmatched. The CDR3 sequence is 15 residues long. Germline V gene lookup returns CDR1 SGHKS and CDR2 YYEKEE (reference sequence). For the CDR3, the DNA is TGTGCCAGCAGCTCTCCCGGGACAGGGGATCAAATCTACACCTTC. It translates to CASSSPGTGDQIYTF.

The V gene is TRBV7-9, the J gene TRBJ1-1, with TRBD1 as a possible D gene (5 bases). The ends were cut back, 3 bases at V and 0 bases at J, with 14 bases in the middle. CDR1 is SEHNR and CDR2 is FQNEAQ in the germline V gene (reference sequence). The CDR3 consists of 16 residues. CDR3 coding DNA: TGTGCCAGCAGCTTGGCGGGGCAGGGTTTGAACACTGAAGCTTTCTTT. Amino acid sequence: CASSLAGQGLNTEAFF.

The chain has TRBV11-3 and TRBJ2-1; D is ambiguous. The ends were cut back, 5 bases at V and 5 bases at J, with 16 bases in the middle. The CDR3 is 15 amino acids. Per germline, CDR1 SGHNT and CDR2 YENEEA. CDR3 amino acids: CASSRSASGNNEQFF. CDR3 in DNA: TGTGCCAGCAGCCGTTCCGCGTCTGGGAACAATGAGCAGTTCTTC. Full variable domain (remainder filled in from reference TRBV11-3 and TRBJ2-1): EAGVVQSPRYKIIEKKQPVAFWCNPISGHNTLYWYLQNLGQGPELLIRYENEEAVDDSQLPKDRFSAERLKGVDSTLKIQPAELGDSAVYLCASSRSASGNNEQFFGPGTRLTVL.

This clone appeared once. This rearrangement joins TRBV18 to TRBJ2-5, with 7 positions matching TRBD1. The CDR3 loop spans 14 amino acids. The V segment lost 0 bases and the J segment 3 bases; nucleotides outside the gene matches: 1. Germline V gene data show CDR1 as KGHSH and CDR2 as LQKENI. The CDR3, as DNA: TGTGCCAGCTCACCACCTGGACAGGAAGAGACCCAGTACTTC. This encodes CASSPPGQEETQYF.

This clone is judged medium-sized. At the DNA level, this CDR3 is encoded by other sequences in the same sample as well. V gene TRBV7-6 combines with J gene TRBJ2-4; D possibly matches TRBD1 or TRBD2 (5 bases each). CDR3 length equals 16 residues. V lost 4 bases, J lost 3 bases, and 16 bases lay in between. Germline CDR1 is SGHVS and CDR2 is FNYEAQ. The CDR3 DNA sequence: TGTGCCAGCAGCTCTAGACTCGGGGCCGACAAAAACATTCAGTACTTC. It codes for CASSSRLGADKNIQYF.

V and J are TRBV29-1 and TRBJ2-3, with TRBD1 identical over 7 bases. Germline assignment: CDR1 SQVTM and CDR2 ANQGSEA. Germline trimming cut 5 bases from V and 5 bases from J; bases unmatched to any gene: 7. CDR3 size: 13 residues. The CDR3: CSVFRQGGDTQYF. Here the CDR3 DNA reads TGCAGCGTTTTTAGACAGGGTGGAGATACGCAGTATTTT.

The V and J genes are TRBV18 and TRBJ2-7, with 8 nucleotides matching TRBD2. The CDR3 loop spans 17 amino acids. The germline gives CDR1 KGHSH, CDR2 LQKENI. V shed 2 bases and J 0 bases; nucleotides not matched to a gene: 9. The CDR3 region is CASSPSGAGDHSYEQYF. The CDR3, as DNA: TGTGCCAGCTCACCATCTGGAGCGGGAGACCACTCCTACGAGCAGTACTTC. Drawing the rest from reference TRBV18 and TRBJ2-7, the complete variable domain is NAGVMQNPRHLVRRRGQEARLRCSPMKGHSHVYWYRQLPEEGLKFMVYLQKENIIDESGMPKERFSAEFPKEGPSILRIQQVVRGDSAAYFCASSPSGAGDHSYEQYFGPGTRLTVT.

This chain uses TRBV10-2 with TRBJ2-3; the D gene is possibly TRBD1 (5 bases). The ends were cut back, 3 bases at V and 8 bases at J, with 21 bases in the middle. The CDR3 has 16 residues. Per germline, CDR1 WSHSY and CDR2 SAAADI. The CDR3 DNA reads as TGCGCCAGCAGTGAAGCCGCAGACAGTCGTCTAGGTACGCAGTATTTT. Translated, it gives CASSEAADSRLGTQYF.

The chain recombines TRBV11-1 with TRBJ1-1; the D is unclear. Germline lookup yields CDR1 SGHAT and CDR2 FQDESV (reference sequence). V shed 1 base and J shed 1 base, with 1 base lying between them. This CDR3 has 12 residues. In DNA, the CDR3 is TGTGCCAGCAGCTTAGAGAACACTGAAGCTTTCTTT. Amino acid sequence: CASSLENTEAFF.